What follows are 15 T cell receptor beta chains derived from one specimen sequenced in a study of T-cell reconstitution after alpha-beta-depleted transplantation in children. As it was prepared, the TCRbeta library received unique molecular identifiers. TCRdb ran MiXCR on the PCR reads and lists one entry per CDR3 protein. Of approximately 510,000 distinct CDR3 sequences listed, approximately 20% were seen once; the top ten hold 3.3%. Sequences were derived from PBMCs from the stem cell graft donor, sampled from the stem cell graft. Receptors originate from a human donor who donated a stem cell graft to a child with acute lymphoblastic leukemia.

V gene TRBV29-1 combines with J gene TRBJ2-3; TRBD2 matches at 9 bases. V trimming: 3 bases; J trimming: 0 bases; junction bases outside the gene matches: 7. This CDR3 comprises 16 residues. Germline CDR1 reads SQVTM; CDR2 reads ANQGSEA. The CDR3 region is CSVESPTSGSTDTQYF. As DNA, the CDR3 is TGCAGCGTTGAGTCGCCAACTAGCGGGAGCACAGATACGCAGTATTTT.

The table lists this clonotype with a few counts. The CDR3 DNA reads TGTGCCAGCTCACCGGGACAGGGGGCGGAGACCCAGTACTTC. Amino acid sequence: CASSPGQGAETQYF. The V gene is TRBV18, the J gene TRBJ2-5; 12 bases map to TRBD1. The V gene's germline CDR1 is KGHSH and CDR2 LQKENI. V dropped 3 bases and J dropped 5; count of bases not matched to a gene: 1. The CDR3 consists of 14 residues. The full variable domain, in which reference TRBV18 and TRBJ2-5 provide the parts outside the CDR3, is NAGVMQNPRHLVRRRGQEARLRCSPMKGHSHVYWYRQLPEEGLKFMVYLQKENIIDESGMPKERFSAEFPKEGPSILRIQQVVRGDSAAYFCASSPGQGAETQYFGPGTRLLVL.

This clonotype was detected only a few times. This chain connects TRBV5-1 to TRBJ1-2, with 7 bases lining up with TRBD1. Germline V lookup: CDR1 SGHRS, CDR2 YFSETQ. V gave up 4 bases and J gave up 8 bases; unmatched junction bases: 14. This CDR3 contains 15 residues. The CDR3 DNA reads TGCGCCAGCAGCCCAGGCGACAGGGCTCCCTACGGCTACACCTTC. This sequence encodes CASSPGDRAPYGYTF.

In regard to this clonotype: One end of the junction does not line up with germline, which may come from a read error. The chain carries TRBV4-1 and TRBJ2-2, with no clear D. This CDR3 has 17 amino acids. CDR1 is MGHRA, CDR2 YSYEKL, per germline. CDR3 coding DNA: TGCGCAAGCAGCCAAATGTTAGCCGAGGCTGGGACCGGGGAGCTGTTTTTT. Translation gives CASSQMLAEAGTGELFF.

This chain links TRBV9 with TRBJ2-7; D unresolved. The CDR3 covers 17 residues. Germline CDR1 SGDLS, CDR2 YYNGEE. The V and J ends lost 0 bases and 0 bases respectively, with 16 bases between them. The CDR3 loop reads CASSVVGSAAFSYEQYF. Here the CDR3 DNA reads TGTGCCAGCAGCGTAGTAGGGTCGGCCGCTTTCTCCTACGAGCAGTACTTC.

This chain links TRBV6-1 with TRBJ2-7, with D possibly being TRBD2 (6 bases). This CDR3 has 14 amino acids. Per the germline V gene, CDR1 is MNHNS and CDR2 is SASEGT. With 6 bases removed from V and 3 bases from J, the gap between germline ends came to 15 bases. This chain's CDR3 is CASRPTGTDYEQYF. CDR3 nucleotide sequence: TGTGCCAGCAGACCCACCGGGACTGACTACGAGCAGTACTTC.

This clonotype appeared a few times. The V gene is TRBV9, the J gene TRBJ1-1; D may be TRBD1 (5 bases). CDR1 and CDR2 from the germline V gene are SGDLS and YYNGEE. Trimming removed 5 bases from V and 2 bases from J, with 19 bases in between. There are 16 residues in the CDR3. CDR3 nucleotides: TGTGCCAGCAGTGGGGGGTGGGCGCTCCAAAACACTGAAGCTTTCTTT. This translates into CASSGGWALQNTEAFF.

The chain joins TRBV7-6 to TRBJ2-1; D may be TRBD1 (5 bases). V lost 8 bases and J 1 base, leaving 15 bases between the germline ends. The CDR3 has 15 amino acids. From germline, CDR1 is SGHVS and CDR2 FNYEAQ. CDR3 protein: CASAGAEWSYNEQFF. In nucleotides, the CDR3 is TGTGCCAGCGCTGGGGCTGAGTGGTCCTACAATGAGCAGTTCTTC.

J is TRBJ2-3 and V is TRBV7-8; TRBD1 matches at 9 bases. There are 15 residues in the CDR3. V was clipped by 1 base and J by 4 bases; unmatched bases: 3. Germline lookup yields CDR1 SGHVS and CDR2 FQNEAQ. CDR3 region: CASSLEDRGPDTQYF. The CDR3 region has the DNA TGTGCCAGCAGCTTAGAGGACAGGGGCCCAGATACGCAGTATTTT.

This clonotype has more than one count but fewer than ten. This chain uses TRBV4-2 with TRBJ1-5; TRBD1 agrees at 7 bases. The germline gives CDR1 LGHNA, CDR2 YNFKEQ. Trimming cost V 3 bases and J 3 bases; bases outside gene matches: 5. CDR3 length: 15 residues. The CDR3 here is CASSQAQGNNQPQHF. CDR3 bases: TGTGCCAGCAGCCAGGCACAGGGGAACAATCAGCCCCAGCATTTT.

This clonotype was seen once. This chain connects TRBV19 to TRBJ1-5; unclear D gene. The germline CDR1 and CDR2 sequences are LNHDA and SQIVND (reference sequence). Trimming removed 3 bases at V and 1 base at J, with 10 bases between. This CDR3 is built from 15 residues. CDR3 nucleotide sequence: TGTGCCAGTAGTATCGAGGTTTTGAGCAATCAGCCCCAGCATTTT. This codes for CASSIEVLSNQPQHF.

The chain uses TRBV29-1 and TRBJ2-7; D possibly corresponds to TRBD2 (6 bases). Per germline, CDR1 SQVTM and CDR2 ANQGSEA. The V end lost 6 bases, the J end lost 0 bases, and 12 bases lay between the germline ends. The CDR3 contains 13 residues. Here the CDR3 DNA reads TGCAGCGTCATTCCGGGAGACTCCTACGAGCAGTACTTC. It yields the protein CSVIPGDSYEQYF.

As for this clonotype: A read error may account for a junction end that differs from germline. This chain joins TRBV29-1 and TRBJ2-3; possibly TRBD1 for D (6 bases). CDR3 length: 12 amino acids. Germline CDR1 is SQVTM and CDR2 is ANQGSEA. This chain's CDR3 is CSVHRATDTQYF. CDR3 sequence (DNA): TGCAGCGTCCACAGGGCCACAGATACGCAGTATTTC.

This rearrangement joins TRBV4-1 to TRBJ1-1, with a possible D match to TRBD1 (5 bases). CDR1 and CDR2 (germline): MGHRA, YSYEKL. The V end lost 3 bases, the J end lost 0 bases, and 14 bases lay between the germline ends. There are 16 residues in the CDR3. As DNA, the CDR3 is TGCGCCAGCAGCCAGATATGGGGACTGTTGAACACTGAAGCTTTCTTT. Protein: CASSQIWGLLNTEAFF.

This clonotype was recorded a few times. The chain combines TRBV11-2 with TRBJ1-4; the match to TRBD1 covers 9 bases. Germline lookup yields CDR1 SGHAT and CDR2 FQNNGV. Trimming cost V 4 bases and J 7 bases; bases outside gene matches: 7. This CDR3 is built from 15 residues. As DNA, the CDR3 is TGTGCCAGCAGCTCGAACAGGGGGCGCGGTGAAAAACTGTTTTTT. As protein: CASSSNRGRGEKLFF.